Listed here are 21 T cell receptor beta chains from one sample, sequenced in a study of shared clonotypes between healthy human individuals. Sequencing was performed with immunoSEQ multiplex PCR; in TCRdb, only in-frame clones are kept and a portion is missing. In the table there are over a million clones, approximately 80% of which are singletons. The specimen sequenced was memory CD4+ T cells from PBMCs. Subset in this sample: CD45RA-negative fraction. These receptors were obtained from a man younger than 35 in good health. Some clones in this sample may be carry-over from other donors' samples.

The rearrangement uses TRBV27 and TRBJ2-7; D possibly corresponds to TRBD1 (6 bases). V was cut by 5 bases and J by 3 bases, with 20 bases left in between. Germline CDR1 and CDR2: MNHEY and SMNVEV (reference sequence). The CDR3 spans 16 residues. The chain's CDR3 is CASSPKFGEGGYEQYF. The CDR3 coding sequence is TGTGCCAGCAGTCCAAAATTTGGGGAAGGGGGCTACGAGCAGTACTTC.

This clone was counted only a few times. The V gene is TRBV5-6, the J gene TRBJ1-4, with D possibly being TRBD1 (5 bases). The V and J ends lost 1 base and 8 bases respectively, with 18 bases between them. Germline assignment: CDR1 SGHDT and CDR2 YYEEEE. This CDR3 has 16 amino acids. Written as DNA, the CDR3 is TGTGCCAGCAGCTTGCTAGGTGGGGGTTCAGGGGAAAAACTGTTTTTT. This encodes CASSLLGGGSGEKLFF.

This chain joins TRBV5-1 and TRBJ1-2; D remains ambiguous. The germline V and J ends were trimmed by 7 bases and 4 bases, with 14 bases remaining between them. The CDR3 length is 13 residues. CDR1 is SGHRS and CDR2 is YFSETQ in the germline V gene. CDR3 sequence: CASGGASSYGYTF. In nucleotides, the CDR3 is TGCGCCAGCGGCGGTGCATCCAGCTATGGCTACACCTTC.

This chain connects TRBV6-5 to TRBJ2-7; unclear D gene. V lost 5 bases, J lost 3 bases, and 14 bases lay in between. Germline V CDR1 and CDR2: MNHEY, SVGAGI. The CDR3 covers 14 residues. CDR3 in amino acids: CASSPRVVLYEQYF. In DNA, the CDR3 is TGTGCCAGCAGTCCCCGGGTGGTTCTCTACGAGCAGTACTTC.

The gene calls are TRBV18 and TRBJ1-2, with no clear D. Germline V gene lookup returns CDR1 KGHSH and CDR2 LQKENI. V was shortened by 5 bases and J by 4 bases, with 14 bases between the two germline ends. The CDR3 is 14 amino acids. The CDR3 loop is CASSASKPSYGYTF. The CDR3, as DNA: TGTGCCAGCTCAGCCAGTAAACCCTCCTATGGCTACACCTTC.

This clone was recorded only once. The J gene is TRBJ2-2, the V gene TRBV27, with TRBD2 identical over 8 bases. Losses at the gene ends were 5 bases for V and 7 bases for J; bases not matched to a gene: 12. Germline V gives CDR1 MNHEY, CDR2 SMNVEV (reference sequence). This CDR3 comprises 16 residues. The CDR3 coding sequence is TGTGCCAGCAGTCCCCCCGGGGCAGCGGGGGACGGGGAGCTGTTTTTT. This encodes CASSPPGAAGDGELFF.

As regards this clone: The sample has other DNA sequences that encode this CDR3 too. The chain couples TRBV5-1 to TRBJ2-2; TRBD2 might be the D (5 bases). V dropped 4 bases and J dropped 2 bases, with 9 bases sitting between them. Germline CDR1 is SGHRS and CDR2 is YFSETQ. The CDR3 spans 14 residues. CDR3 nucleotides: TGCGCCAGCAGCCCCGGACTCAACACCGGGGAGCTGTTTTTT. Its translation is CASSPGLNTGELFF.

This clone has only a few counts. The J gene is TRBJ2-1, the V gene TRBV5-4; D is possibly TRBD2 (5 bases). V gave up 0 bases and J gave up 1 base, with 11 bases separating them. Germline loops: CDR1 SGHNT, CDR2 YYREEE (reference sequence). The CDR3 sequence is 16 residues long. The CDR3 nucleotides read TGTGCCAGCAGCTTGGCCCAGCGGAGATCCTACAATGAGCAGTTCTTC. It yields the protein CASSLAQRRSYNEQFF.

The chain carries TRBV19 and TRBJ2-1, with D possibly matching TRBD1 (6 bases). CDR3 length: 15 residues. Trimming left V 5 bases short and J 2 bases short, with 13 bases between. Germline V CDR1 and CDR2: LNHDA, SQIVND (reference sequence). The CDR3 protein is CASSPRGIAYNEQFF. CDR3 coding DNA: TGTGCCAGTAGTCCGAGGGGGATAGCCTACAATGAGCAGTTCTTC.

The rearrangement links TRBV6-1 to TRBJ1-5; D not certain. The CDR3 consists of 12 residues. V gave up 8 bases and J gave up 7 bases, with 12 bases separating them. Germline CDR1 and CDR2: MNHNS and SASEGT. The CDR3 region is CASSFREQPQHF. In DNA, the CDR3 is TGTGCCAGCTCGTTTAGGGAACAGCCCCAGCATTTT.

The genes are TRBV11-2 and TRBJ2-5; weak D call: TRBD2 (6 bases). CDR3 length: 14 amino acids. The germline V gene has CDR1 SGHAT and CDR2 FQNNGV. Trimming removed 5 bases from V and 1 base from J, with 11 bases in between. The chain's CDR3 is CASSPGGAQETQYF. The CDR3 DNA is TGTGCCAGCAGCCCCGGAGGGGCCCAAGAGACCCAGTACTTC.

J is TRBJ2-7 and V is TRBV7-9; the D is unclear. V dropped 2 bases and J dropped 2 bases, with 13 bases sitting between them. CDR3 size: 15 residues. CDR1 is SEHNR, CDR2 FQNEAQ, per germline (reference sequence). The CDR3 loop reads CASSLFPGVTYEQYF. Here the CDR3 DNA reads TGTGCCAGCAGCTTATTCCCTGGAGTGACCTACGAGCAGTACTTC.

The chain has TRBV25-1 and TRBJ2-7, with D possibly matching TRBD1 (6 bases). With 5 bases removed from V and 3 bases from J, the gap between germline ends came to 11 bases. The germline V gene encodes CDR1 MGHDK and CDR2 SYGVNS. CDR3 size: 13 residues. Written as DNA, the CDR3 is TGTGCCAGCAGTCTCGGGACATACTACGAGCAGTACTTC. Translation: CASSLGTYYEQYF.

This clone was found many times. The chain combines TRBV11-2 with TRBJ1-1; D is ambiguous. The CDR3 is 17 amino acids. CDR1 and CDR2 from the germline V gene are SGHAT and FQNNGV. The V gene lost 2 bases and the J gene lost 0 bases, with 16 bases spanning the gap. The CDR3 protein is CASSLSSVRGMNTEAFF. Here the CDR3 DNA reads TGTGCCAGCAGCTTAAGTTCGGTCCGGGGTATGAACACTGAAGCTTTCTTT. Full variable domain (remainder filled in from reference TRBV11-2 and TRBJ1-1): EAGVAQSPRYKIIEKRQSVAFWCNPISGHATLYWYQQILGQGPKLLIQFQNNGVVDDSQLPKDRFSAERLKGVDSTLKIQPAKLEDSAVYLCASSLSSVRGMNTEAFFGQGTRLTVV.

This rearrangement joins TRBV7-7 to TRBJ2-7, with 7 bases identical to TRBD2. Germline V lookup: CDR1 SSHAT, CDR2 FNYEAQ (reference sequence). V lost 3 bases to trimming and J lost 3 bases; unmatched junction nucleotides: 2. The CDR3 has 13 amino acids. The DNA for the CDR3 is TGTGCCAGCAGCTTCAAGCGGGGCTACGAGCAGTACTTC. Translating gives CASSFKRGYEQYF.

V is TRBV5-6 and J is TRBJ1-5; 7 bases fit TRBD1. The CDR3 covers 15 residues. Germline V gene sequence: CDR1 SGHDT, CDR2 YYEEEE. J was trimmed by 6 bases and V by 1 base; bases with no gene match: 7. The CDR3 sequence: CASSLFDRVGQPQHF. DNA of the CDR3: TGTGCCAGCAGCTTGTTCGACAGGGTAGGTCAGCCCCAGCATTTT. The complete variable domain, with remaining parts taken from reference TRBV5-6 and TRBJ1-5, reads DAGVTQSPTHLIKTRGQQVTLRCSPKSGHDTVSWYQQALGQGPQFIFQYYEEEERQRGNFPDRFSGHQFPNYSSELNVNALLLGDSALYLCASSLFDRVGQPQHFGDGTRLSIL.

There are a few counts of this clone. The chain employs TRBV7-8 and TRBJ1-4; 9 positions agree with TRBD1. Germline V gives CDR1 SGHVS, CDR2 FQNEAQ. V lost 5 bases, J lost 8 bases, and 6 bases stayed unmatched. This CDR3 region has 14 residues. CDR3 DNA: TGTGCCAGCAGCGTCCGGGACAGGGACGAAAAACTGTTTTTT. Amino acid sequence: CASSVRDRDEKLFF.

This clone came up once. This chain uses TRBV9 with TRBJ1-2; tentative D call: TRBD1 (6 bases). V was shortened by 2 bases and J by 4 bases, with 18 bases between the two germline ends. The CDR3 sequence is 16 residues long. In germline, CDR1 is SGDLS, CDR2 YYNGEE. The CDR3 spells CASSVREMGGPYGYTF. The CDR3 coding sequence is TGTGCCAGCAGCGTGAGGGAGATGGGGGGCCCCTATGGCTACACCTTC.

V and J are TRBV5-1 and TRBJ2-1; the D gene is possibly TRBD2 (6 bases). Trimming removed 4 bases at V and 6 bases at J, with 17 bases between. The CDR3 is 15 residues long. Germline V gene lookup returns CDR1 SGHRS and CDR2 YFSETQ. CDR3 loop: CASSPISPSVNEQFF. Written as DNA, the CDR3 is TGCGCCAGCAGCCCTATTTCGCCTAGCGTCAATGAGCAGTTCTTC.

The rearrangement links TRBV4-1 to TRBJ2-5; TRBD2 might be the D (5 bases). The V end lost 3 bases, the J end lost 4 bases, and 12 bases lay between the germline ends. This CDR3 is built from 14 residues. Germline lookup yields CDR1 MGHRA and CDR2 YSYEKL. The CDR3 region has the DNA TGCGCCAGCAGCCAGACCCAGGCGGGAGAGACCCAGTACTTC. Residues: CASSQTQAGETQYF.

This chain connects TRBV19 to TRBJ2-4, with D possibly being TRBD1 (6 bases). V lost 2 bases and J 9 bases, leaving 8 bases between the germline ends. Germline loops: CDR1 LNHDA, CDR2 SQIVND (reference sequence). This CDR3 region has 12 residues. The CDR3 nucleotides are TGTGCCAGTAGTATACAGGGGAGCATTCAGTACTTC. It specifies CASSIQGSIQYF. The full variable domain, completed using reference TRBV19 and TRBJ2-4, is DGGITQSPKYLFRKEGQNVTLSCEQNLNHDAMYWYRQDPGQGLRLIYYSQIVNDFQKGDIAEGYSVSREKKESFPLTVTSAQKNPTAFYLCASSIQGSIQYFGAGTRLSVL.